This T cell receptor (beta chain) is from a study of glioma-infiltrating T cells. Across the study: Glioma patients had dexamethasone for six or fewer days before surgery.

The study's findings and limits: Signature shared blood CDR3 motifs were enriched in low-divergence and depleted in high-divergence patients. Gliomas, especially low-grade, showed above-expected tissue-blood divergence; non-neoplastic patients showed below.

This clonotype was counted only a few times. Its specificity is unknown. Using RNA template, CDR3s of TCR alpha and beta were amplified with iRepertoire arm-PCR. One-step reverse transcription and amplification started from roughly 100-400 ng of tissue mRNA or PBMC total RNA. MiXCR was run by TCRdb on the multiplex PCR reads, yielding one entry per CDR3 protein. The sample has approximately 400,000 distinct CDR3 sequences, about two fifths seen once. Germline V gene lookup returns CDR1 DFQATT and CDR2 SNEGSKA (reference sequence). CDR3 size: 15 residues. V was clipped by 4 bases and J by 3 bases, with 16 bases between them.

Sequencing input: glioma tissue, nonneoplastic brain tissue, or PBMCs (not recorded which). This rearrangement joins TRBV20-1 to TRBJ2-1; no definite D call. The TCR comes from a human donor with low-grade glioma or glioblastoma, undergoing nonglioma brain surgery, or in good health (not recorded which). The CDR3 coding sequence is TGCAGTGCTATTGAAGTCGGGCGGTTCTACAATGAGCAGTTCTTC. Amino acid sequence: CSAIEVGRFYNEQFF.